This T cell receptor (beta chain) stems from a study of identical twins. Study observations and caveats: Conclusions were drawn cross-sectionally by statistical analysis, without following the same donors. The study found excess low generation probability among twin-shared out-of-frame alpha sequences.

The germline V gene encodes CDR1 SGHRS and CDR2 YFSETQ. CDR3 length: 14 amino acids. V lost 3 bases to trimming and J lost 5 bases; unmatched junction nucleotides: 2. TCRdb redid the calling of the 5' RACE reads with MiXCR, one entry per CDR3 protein. The repertoire holds some 590,000 distinct CDR3 sequences, 9.5% to 10% seen once, with roughly 3.2% in the top ten. A remark on this clonotype: Its specificity is unknown.

Another study also made use of these data, one on yellow fever vaccine responses in identical twins.

Sequencing was carried out using PBMCs. The chain combines TRBV5-1 with TRBJ2-5; 12 nucleotides agree with TRBD2. The TCR sequence derives from a woman between 18 and 30 years old in good health. For the CDR3, the DNA is TGCGCCAGCAGCTCCGGGACTAGCGGGGAGACCCAGTACTTC. Translation gives CASSSGTSGETQYF.